Listed here are 2 T cell receptor beta chains from one sample, sequenced in a study of T cell responses to AZD1222 COVID-19 vaccine. Repertoires were generated with immunoSEQ multiplex PCR, while TCRdb's copy carries only in-frame clones and drops some. Found here are under 80,000 clones, about 81% of them singletons; the top ten hold roughly 25%. This specimen consisted of peripheral blood, obtained 28 days after the second AZD1222 dose. These receptors were obtained from an adult who received the AZD1222 COVID-19 vaccine.

V and J are TRBV27 and TRBJ2-1; D not resolved. Trimming took off 3 bases at V and 0 bases at J, with 12 bases between the two ends. Germline V gene data show CDR1 as MNHEY and CDR2 as SMNVEV (reference sequence). There are 16 residues in the CDR3. CDR3 DNA sequence: TGTGCCAGCAGTTTCCCAGGTGCGGCCTCCTACAATGAGCAGTTCTTC. This gives the protein CASSFPGAASYNEQFF.

The rearrangement joins TRBV6-5 to TRBJ1-5, with no clear D. Germline CDR1 reads MNHEY; CDR2 reads SVGAGI. V lost 2 bases and J 6 bases, leaving 17 bases between the germline ends. This CDR3 is 16 amino acids long. The CDR3 is CASSYRSAAPGQPQHF. The CDR3 DNA is TGTGCCAGCAGTTACCGGAGTGCGGCTCCCGGTCAGCCCCAGCATTTT.